This TCR beta chain was retrieved from a study of shared clonotypes between healthy human individuals (dated by TCRdb to 2018 to 2020). Looking at the study overall: A few men and two women, aged 18 to 49 years, made up the cohort. Leukapheresis yielded between about 0.85 and 10 billion PBMCs per donor. For each donor, three plates each were used for CD4 naive and CD4 memory, two plates were used for CD8 naive, and one plate was used for CD8 memory. Different laboratories and diverse techniques were used to prepare libraries and sequence TCR repertoires, to increase sequencing depth and limit assay-specific biases. To estimate repertoire size and how much clonotypes are shared between individuals, the study performed deep sequencing of blood TCR repertoires from roughly five healthy adults.

Using the deep immunoSEQ assay, TCR CDR3 regions were amplified from genomic DNA by multiplex PCR. Genomic DNA extracted from each cell subset was distributed evenly over all wells of several immunoSEQ 96-well plates, and each plate served as one replicate. For sorted subsets, around 200 ng genomic DNA, equal to about 30,000 T cell genomes, was loaded into each replicate PCR. Purified libraries were measured with a Qubit 3.0 fluorometer, size-checked on a Bioanalyzer 2100, and measured again with the KAPA Library Quantification kit. Every immunoSEQ 96-well plate was sequenced on a dedicated single-read 150-cycle Illumina NextSeq 550 flow cell. The authors processed their data as follows. Because the immunoSEQ output held only junctional sequences and lacked quality scores, the filtering could not match the filtering applied to full-length reads. To assign V/J genes and CDR3, sequences were annotated using PyIR, a Python wrapper for IgBLAST v1.9, with IMGT germline references. Any read was removed if the V/J assignment was weak (E-value above 1e-6), the CDR3 was missing, or the read contained stop codons, out-of-frame junctions, or ambiguous translated residues. V3J clonotypes were defined as sequences sharing an identical inferred V gene, J gene, and CDR3 amino acid sequence. Percentage overlap between repertoires was computed as shared unique clonotypes divided by the size of the smaller repertoire. RTK rarefaction, the Chao1 estimator, and Recon v2.1 estimates of unobserved clonotypes were used to assess repertoire richness. Generation probabilities were computed with OLGA for all TCRbeta clonotypes obtained by the gDNA method from a handful of donors. TCRdb carries this immuneACCESS record with in-frame sequences only. Its versions omit some clonotypes, under half of them owing to an unresolved V gene in the studies checked, with the rest unexplained. From that table come the V and J calls and clone size; the DNA was used to work out D and trimming. The sample profile shows about 680,000 clones; roughly nine tenths of them were found once. The ten largest clones capture about 24% of the sample.

Results and caveats for the whole study, not just this receptor: Because the study included only a small number of donors, the genetic and exposure-history diversity represented was limited. Incomplete sequencing was indicated by rarefaction of sorted-subset datasets, despite the large sequencing depth. Clonotypes shared by all four sorted-subset donors showed higher generation probabilities than non-shared clonotypes. Pairwise subsampling led to the expectation that sequencing depth would affect the degree of clonotype sharing among donors. Naive subsets generally had larger estimated clonotype richness than memory subsets did. Sampling was restricted to blood, and TCR repertoires in tissue are likely to differ from TCR repertoires in blood. Around 5.4% of naive CD4, more than 3% of naive CD8, 2.3% of memory CD4, and approximately 0.4% of memory CD8 clonotypes were shared across several donors.

CD8 naive samples consisted of CD45RO-negative cells that were positively selected for CCR7, yielding a CD45RA+CCR7+ population without TemRA cells. Healthy HIV-negative adults with no recently reported acute infections or vaccinations were included as donors. Every donor was a Caucasian adult residing in Nashville, Tennessee, USA. Blood was obtained by leukapheresis, after which PBMCs were separated by Ficoll-Histopaque density gradient centrifugation and cryopreserved in liquid nitrogen vapor phase. Analytical flow cytometry was used to check the purity and quantity of every magnetically sorted T cell population. Genomic DNA was isolated from each sorted fraction and quantified by UV absorbance on a Nanodrop 2000c. This clone has more than one count but fewer than ten. Its antigen has not been determined. No much larger clonotype is one base removed from it; base qualities were not supplied. This TCR came from a man younger than 45 in good health. The source material was naive CD8+ T cells sorted from blood. The sample's cell subset or site label is to be understood as: CD45RA+CCR7+.

The bases read TGTGCCAGCAGTTTACAGGGGTCCTATAGCAATCAGCCCCAGCATTTT. Its coded protein is CASSLQGSYSNQPQHF. Recombination joined TRBV6-5 with TRBJ1-5, and 7 bases in between align with TRBD1. Trimming removed 4 bases from V and 0 bases from J; the gene matches leave 6 bases unexplained. The CDR3 starts with the cysteine, ends with the phenylalanine, and has 16 residues. The sequence is cut down to CDR3 DNA, 48 bases in frame from base 1. CDR1 and CDR2 are drawn from the germline V gene: MNHEY, SVGAGI.